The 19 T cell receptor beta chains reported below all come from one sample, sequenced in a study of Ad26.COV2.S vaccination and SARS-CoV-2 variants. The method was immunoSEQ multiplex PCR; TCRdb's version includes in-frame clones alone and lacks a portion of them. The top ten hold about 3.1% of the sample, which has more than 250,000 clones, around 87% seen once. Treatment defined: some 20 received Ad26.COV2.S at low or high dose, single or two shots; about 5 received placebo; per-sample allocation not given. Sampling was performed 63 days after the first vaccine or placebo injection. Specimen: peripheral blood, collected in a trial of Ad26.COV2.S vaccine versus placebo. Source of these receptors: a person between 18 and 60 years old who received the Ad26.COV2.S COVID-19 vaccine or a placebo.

The CDR3 nucleotides read TGCGCCAGCAGCCAAGCACGAGCGGGGACCTACGAGCAGTACTTC. Its translation: CASSQARAGTYEQYF. The chain links TRBV4-3 to TRBJ2-7; TRBD2 aligns across 7 bases. The CDR3 runs to 15 residues. The V gene end was trimmed by 1 base and the J gene end by 2 bases; junction bases not matched to a gene: 5. Germline V gives CDR1 LGHNA, CDR2 YSLEER.

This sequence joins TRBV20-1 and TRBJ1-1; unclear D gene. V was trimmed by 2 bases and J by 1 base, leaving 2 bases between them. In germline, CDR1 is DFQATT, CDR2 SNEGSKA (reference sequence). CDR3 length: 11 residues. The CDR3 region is CSARRNTEAFF. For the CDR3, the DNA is TGCAGTGCTAGAAGGAACACTGAAGCTTTCTTT.

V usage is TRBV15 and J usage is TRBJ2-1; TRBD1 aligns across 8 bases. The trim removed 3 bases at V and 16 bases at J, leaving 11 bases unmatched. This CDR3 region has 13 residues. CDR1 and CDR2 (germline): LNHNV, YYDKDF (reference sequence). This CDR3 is CATSSRQGRGKFF. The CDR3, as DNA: TGTGCCACCAGCAGTAGACAGGGGCGAGGAAAATTCTTC. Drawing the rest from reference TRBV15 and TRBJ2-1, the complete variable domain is DAMVIQNPRYQVTQFGKPVTLSCSQTLNHNVMYWYQQKSSQAPKLLFHYYDKDFNNEADTPDNFQSRRPNTSFCFLDIRSPGLGDTAMYLCATSSRQGRGKFFGPGTRLTVL.

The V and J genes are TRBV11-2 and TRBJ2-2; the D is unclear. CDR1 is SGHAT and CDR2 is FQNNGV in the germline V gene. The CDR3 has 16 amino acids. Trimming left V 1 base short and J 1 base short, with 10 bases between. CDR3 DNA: TGTGCCAGCAGCTTAGTGTTAGGGCAGAACACCGGGGAGCTGTTTTTT. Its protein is CASSLVLGQNTGELFF. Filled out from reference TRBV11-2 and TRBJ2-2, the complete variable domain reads EAGVAQSPRYKIIEKRQSVAFWCNPISGHATLYWYQQILGQGPKLLIQFQNNGVVDDSQLPKDRFSAERLKGVDSTLKIQPAKLEDSAVYLCASSLVLGQNTGELFFGEGSRLTVL.

The CDR3 DNA reads as TGCGCCAGCAGACAGCTGAACACTGAAGCTTTCTTT. Amino acid sequence: CASRQLNTEAFF. This chain connects TRBV5-1 to TRBJ1-1; D is unclear. V lost 5 bases to trimming and J lost 0 bases, with 5 bases between them. The CDR3 extends over 12 amino acids. In germline, CDR1 is SGHRS, CDR2 YFSETQ. Together with reference TRBV5-1 and TRBJ1-1, the CDR3 gives the full variable domain: KAGVTQTPRYLIKTRGQQVTLSCSPISGHRSVSWYQQTPGQGLQFLFEYFSETQRNKGNFPGRFSGRQFSNSRSEMNVSTLELGDSALYLCASRQLNTEAFFGQGTRLTVV.

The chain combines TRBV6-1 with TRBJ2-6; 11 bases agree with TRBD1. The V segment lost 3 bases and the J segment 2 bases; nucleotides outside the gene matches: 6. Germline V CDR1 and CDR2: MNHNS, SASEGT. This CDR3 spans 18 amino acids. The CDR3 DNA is TGTGCCAGCAGTGACCGGGGACAGGGGGGTACTGGGGCCAACGTCCTGACTTTC. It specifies CASSDRGQGGTGANVLTF.

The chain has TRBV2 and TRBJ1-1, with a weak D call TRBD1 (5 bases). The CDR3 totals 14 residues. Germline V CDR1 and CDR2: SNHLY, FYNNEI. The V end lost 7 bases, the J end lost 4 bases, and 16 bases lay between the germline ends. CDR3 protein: CASMFSGRGTEAFF. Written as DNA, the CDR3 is TGTGCCAGCATGTTCTCGGGACGTGGCACTGAAGCTTTCTTT. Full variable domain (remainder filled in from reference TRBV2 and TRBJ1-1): EPEVTQTPSHQVTQMGQEVILRCVPISNHLYFYWYRQILGQKVEFLVSFYNNEISEKSEIFDDQFSVERPDGSNFTLKIRSTKLEDSAMYFCASMFSGRGTEAFFGQGTRLTVV.

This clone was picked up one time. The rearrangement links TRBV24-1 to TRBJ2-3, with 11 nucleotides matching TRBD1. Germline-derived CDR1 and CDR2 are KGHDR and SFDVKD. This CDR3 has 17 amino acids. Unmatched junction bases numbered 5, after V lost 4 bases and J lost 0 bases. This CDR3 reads CATSDRGQGESTDTQYF. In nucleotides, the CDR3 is TGTGCCACCAGTGACCGGGGACAGGGGGAGAGCACAGATACGCAGTATTTT.

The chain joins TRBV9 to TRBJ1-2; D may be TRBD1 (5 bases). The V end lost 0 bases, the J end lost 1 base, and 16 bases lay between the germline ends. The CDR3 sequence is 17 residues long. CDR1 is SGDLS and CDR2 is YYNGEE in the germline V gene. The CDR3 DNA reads TGTGCCAGCAGCGTAGCGGGGGACCCGATAAATAACTATGGCTACACCTTC. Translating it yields CASSVAGDPINNYGYTF.

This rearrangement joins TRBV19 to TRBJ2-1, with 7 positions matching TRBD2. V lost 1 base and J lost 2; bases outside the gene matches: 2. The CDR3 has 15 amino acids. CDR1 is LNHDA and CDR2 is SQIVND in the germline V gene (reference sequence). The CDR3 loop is CASSIGLAAYNEQFF. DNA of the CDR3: TGTGCCAGTAGTATAGGTCTAGCGGCCTACAATGAGCAGTTCTTC.

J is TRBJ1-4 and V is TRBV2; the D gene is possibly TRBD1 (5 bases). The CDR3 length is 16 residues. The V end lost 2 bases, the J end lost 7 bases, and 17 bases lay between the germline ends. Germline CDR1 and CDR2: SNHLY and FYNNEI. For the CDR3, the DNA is TGTGCCAGCAGTGAACGCTCTGCGGGGCCTGGTGAAAAACTGTTTTTT. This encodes CASSERSAGPGEKLFF.

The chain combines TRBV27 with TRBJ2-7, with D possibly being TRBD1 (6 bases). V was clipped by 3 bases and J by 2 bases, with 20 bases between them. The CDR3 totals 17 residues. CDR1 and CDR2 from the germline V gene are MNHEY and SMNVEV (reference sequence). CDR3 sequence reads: CASSFSSEQGSTYEQYF. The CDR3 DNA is TGTGCCAGCAGTTTTTCGAGCGAACAGGGATCGACCTACGAGCAGTACTTC.

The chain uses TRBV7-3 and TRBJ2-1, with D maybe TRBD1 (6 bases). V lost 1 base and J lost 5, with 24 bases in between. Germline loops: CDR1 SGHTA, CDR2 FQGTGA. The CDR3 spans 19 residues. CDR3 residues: CASSLRAPLGGGDNNEQFF. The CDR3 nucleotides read TGTGCCAGCAGCTTAAGGGCCCCCCTTGGGGGCGGTGATAACAATGAGCAGTTCTTC.

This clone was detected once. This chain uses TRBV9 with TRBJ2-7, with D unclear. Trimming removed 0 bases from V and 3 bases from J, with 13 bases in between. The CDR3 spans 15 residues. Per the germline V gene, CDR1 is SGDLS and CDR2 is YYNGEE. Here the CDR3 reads CASSVGNGPNYEQYF. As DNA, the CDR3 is TGTGCCAGCAGCGTAGGTAACGGGCCAAACTACGAGCAGTACTTC.

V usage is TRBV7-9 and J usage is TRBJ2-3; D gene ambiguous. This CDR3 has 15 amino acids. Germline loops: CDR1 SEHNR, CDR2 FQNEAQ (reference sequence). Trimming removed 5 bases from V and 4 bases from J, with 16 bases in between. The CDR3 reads CASSPLTTFPDTQYF. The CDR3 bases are TGTGCCAGCAGCCCTTTAACTACTTTCCCAGATACGCAGTATTTT.

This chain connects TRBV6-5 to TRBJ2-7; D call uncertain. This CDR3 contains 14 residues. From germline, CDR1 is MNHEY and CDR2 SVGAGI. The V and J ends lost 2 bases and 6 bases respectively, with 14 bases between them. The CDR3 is CASSYGTNALEQYF. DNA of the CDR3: TGTGCCAGCAGTTACGGTACGAACGCTCTCGAGCAGTACTTC.

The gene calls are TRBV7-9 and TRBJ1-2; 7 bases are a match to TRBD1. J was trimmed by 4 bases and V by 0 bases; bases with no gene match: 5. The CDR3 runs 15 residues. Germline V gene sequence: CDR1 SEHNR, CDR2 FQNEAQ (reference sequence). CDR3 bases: TGTGCCAGCAGCTTAGCGCAACAGGGGACCTATGGCTACACCTTC. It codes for CASSLAQQGTYGYTF.

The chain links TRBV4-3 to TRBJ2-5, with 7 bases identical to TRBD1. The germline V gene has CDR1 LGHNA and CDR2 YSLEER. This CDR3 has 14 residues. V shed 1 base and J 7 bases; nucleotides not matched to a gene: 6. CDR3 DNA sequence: TGCGCCAGCAGCCAAGCAGGGGGATTCGGGACCCAGTACTTC. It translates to CASSQAGGFGTQYF.

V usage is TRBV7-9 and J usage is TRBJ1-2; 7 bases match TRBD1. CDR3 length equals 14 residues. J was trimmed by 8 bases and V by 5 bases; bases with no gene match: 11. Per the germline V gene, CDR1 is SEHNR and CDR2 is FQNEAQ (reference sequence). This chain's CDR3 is CASSPGDRVGGYTF. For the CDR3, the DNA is TGTGCCAGCAGCCCGGGTGACAGGGTCGGAGGCTACACCTTC.